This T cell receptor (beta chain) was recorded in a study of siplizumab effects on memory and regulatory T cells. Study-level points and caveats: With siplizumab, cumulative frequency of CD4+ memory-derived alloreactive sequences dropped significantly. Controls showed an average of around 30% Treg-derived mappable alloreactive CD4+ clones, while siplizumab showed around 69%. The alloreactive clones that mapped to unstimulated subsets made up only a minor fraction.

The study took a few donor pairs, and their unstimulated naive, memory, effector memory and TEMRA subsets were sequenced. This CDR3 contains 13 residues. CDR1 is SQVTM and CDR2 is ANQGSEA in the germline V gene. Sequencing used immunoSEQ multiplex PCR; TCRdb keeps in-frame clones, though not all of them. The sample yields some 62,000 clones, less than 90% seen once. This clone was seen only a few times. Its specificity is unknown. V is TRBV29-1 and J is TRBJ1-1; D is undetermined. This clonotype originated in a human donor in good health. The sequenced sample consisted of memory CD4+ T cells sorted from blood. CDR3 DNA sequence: TGCACATCAATCAGCGCGCTAGGGACTGAAGCTTTCTTT. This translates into CTSISALGTEAFF.